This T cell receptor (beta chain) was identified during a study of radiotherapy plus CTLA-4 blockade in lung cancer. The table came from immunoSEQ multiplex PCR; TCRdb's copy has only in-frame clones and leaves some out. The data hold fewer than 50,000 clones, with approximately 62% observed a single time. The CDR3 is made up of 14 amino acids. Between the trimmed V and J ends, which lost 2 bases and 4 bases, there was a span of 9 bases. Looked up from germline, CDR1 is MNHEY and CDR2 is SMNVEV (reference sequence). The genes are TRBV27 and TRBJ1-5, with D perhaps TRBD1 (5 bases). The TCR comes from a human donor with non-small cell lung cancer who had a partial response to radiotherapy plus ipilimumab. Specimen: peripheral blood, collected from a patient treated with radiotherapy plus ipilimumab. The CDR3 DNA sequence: TGTGCCAGCAGTTTAGGGGGGGGGAATCAGCCCCAGCATTTT. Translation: CASSLGGGNQPQHF.